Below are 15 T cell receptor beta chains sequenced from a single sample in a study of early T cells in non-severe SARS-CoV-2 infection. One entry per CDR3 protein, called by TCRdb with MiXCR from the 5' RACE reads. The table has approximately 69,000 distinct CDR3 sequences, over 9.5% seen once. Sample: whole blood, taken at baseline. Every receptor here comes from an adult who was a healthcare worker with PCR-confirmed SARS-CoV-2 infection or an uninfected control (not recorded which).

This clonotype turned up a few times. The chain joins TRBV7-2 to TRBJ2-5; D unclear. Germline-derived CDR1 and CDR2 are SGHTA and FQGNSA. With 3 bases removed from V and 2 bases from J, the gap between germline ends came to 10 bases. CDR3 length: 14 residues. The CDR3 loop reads CASSLRSGQETQYF. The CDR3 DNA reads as TGTGCCAGCAGCTTGCGGAGTGGACAAGAGACCCAGTACTTC.

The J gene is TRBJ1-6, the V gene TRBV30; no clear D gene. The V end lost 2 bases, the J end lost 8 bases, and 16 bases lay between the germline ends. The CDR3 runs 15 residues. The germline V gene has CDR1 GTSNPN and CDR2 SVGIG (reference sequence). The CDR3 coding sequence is TGTGCCTGGAGTCCACGGAGTAGGGCTGATTCACCCCTCCACTTT. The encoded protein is CAWSPRSRADSPLHF.

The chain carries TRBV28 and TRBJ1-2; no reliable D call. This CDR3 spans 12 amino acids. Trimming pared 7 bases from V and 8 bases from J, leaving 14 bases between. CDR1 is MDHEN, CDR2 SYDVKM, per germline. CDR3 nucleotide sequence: TGTGCCAGCACCCTCCCTCCGCGCGGCTACACCTTC. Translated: CASTLPPRGYTF.

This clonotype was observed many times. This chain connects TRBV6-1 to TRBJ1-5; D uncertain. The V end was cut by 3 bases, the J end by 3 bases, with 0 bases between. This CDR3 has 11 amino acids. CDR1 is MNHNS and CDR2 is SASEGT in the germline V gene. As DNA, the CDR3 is TGTGCCAGCAGTGACAATCAGCCCCAGCATTTT. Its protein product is CASSDNQPQHF.

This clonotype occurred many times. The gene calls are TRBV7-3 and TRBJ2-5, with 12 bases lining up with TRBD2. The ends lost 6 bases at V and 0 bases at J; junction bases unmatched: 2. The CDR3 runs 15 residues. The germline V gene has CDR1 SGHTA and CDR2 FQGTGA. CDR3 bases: TGTGCCAGCAGTCTAGCGGGAGGGAACCAAGAGACCCAGTACTTC. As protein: CASSLAGGNQETQYF.

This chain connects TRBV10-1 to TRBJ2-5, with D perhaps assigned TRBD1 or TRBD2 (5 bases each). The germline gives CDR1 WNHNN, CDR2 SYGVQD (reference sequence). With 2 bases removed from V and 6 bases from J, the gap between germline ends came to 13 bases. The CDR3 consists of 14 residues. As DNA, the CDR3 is TGCGCCAGCAGTGAGAAGGGGAGAGGAAAGACCCAGTACTTC. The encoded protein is CASSEKGRGKTQYF.

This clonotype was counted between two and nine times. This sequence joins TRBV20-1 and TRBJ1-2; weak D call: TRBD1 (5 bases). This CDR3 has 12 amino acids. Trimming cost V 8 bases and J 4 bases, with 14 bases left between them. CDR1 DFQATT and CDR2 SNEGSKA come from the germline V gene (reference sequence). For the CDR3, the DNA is TGCAGTCGGGGGGTCATGGCCTATGGCTACACCTTC. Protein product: CSRGVMAYGYTF.

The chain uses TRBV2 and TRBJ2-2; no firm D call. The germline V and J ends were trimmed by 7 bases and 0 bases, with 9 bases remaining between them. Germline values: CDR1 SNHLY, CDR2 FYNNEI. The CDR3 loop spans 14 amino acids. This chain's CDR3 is CASTQTANTGELFF. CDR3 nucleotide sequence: TGTGCCAGCACCCAAACGGCGAACACCGGGGAGCTGTTTTTT. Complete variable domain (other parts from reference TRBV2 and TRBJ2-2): EPEVTQTPSHQVTQMGQEVILRCVPISNHLYFYWYRQILGQKVEFLVSFYNNEISEKSEIFDDQFSVERPDGSNFTLKIRSTKLEDSAMYFCASTQTANTGELFFGEGSRLTVL.

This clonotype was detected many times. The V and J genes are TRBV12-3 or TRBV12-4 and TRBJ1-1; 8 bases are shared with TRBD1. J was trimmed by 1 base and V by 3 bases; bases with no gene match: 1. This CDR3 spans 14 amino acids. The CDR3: CASSFGQGNTEAFF. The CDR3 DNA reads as TGTGCCAGCAGTTTTGGACAGGGGAACACTGAAGCTTTCTTT.

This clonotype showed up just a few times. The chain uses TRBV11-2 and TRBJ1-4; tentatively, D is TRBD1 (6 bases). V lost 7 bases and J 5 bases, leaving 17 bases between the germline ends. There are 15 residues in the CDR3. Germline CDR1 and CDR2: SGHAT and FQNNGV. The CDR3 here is CASTREGGGNEKLFF. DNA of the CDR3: TGTGCCAGCACTCGGGAAGGGGGAGGGAATGAAAAACTGTTTTTT.

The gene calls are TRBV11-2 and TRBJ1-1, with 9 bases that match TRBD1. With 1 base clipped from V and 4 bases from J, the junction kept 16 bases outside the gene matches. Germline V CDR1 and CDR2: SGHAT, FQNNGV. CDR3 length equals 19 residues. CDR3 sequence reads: CASSLAGTGTGSGGTEAFF. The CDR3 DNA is TGTGCCAGCAGCTTAGCGGGGACCGGGACAGGGAGCGGTGGCACTGAAGCTTTCTTT.

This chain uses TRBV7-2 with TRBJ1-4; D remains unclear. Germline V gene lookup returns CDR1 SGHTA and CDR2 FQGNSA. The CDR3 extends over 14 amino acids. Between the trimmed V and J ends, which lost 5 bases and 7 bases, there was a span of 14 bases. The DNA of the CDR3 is TGTGCCAGCAGCCTCGCAACAGTCGGTGAAAAACTGTTTTTT. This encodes CASSLATVGEKLFF.

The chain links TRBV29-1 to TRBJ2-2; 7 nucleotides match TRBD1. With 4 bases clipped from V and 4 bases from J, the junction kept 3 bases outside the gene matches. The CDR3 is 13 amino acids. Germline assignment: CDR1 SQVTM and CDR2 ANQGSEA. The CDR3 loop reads CSVATGITGELFF. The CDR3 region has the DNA TGCAGCGTTGCGACAGGGATCACCGGGGAGCTGTTTTTT.

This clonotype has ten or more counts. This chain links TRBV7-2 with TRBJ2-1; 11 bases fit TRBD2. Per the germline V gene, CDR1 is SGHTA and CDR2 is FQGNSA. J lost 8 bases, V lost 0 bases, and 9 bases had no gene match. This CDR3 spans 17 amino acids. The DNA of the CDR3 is TGTGCCAGCAGCTTAGCGTTTACACTAGCGGGGGCCCATGAGCAGTTCTTC. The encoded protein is CASSLAFTLAGAHEQFF.

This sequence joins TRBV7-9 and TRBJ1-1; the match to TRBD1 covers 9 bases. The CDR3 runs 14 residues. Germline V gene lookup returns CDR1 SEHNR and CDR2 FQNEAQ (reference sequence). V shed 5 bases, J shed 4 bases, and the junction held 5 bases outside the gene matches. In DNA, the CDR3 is TGTGCCAGCAGCCAGATGACAGGGGGCACTGAAGCTTTCTTT. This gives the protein CASSQMTGGTEAFF.